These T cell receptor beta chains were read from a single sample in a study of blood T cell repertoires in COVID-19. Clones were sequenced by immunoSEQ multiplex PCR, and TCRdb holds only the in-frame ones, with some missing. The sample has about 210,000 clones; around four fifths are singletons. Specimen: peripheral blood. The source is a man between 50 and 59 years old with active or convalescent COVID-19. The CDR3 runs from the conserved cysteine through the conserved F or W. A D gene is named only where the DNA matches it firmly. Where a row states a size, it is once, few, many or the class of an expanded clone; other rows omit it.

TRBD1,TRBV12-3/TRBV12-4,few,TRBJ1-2,TGTGCCAGCAGCTTGACAGGGTATGGCTACACCTTC,CASSLTGYGYTF
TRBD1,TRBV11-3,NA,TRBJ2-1,TGTGCCAGCAGCACGACAGGGTTGACTGAGCAGTTCTTC,CASSTTGLTEQFF
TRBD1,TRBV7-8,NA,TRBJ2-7,TGTGCCAGCAGCCTGGGACAGGGGTTATACGAGCAGTACTTC,CASSLGQGLYEQYF
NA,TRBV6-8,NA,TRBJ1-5,TGTGCCAGCAGTTACTGGCAGGGTCGGAGCAATCAGCCCCAGCATTTT,CASSYWQGRSNQPQHF
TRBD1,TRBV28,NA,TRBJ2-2,TGTGCCAGCAGTTTCTTACAGGGGGCGGGGGACACCGGGGAGCTGTTTTTT,CASSFLQGAGDTGELFF
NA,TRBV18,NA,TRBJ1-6,TGTGCCAGCTCACCACAGGGGCCCGGGAATTCACCCCTCCACTTT,CASSPQGPGNSPLHF
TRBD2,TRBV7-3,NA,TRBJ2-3,TGTGCCAGCAGCACGCAGGGGACTAGCGGGAGCACAGATACGCAGTATTTT,CASSTQGTSGSTDTQYF
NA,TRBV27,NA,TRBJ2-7,TGTGCCAGCAGTGGCGGGCAGGGGAAAGCCTACGAGCAGTACTTC,CASSGGQGKAYEQYF
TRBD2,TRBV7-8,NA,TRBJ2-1,TGTGCCAGCAGCCGAGGACTAGCGGGGATAGGGCAGTTCTTC,CASSRGLAGIGQFF
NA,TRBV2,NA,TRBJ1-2,TGTGCCAGCAGTGAAGCGGGGGGGTGGGGCTACACCTTC,CASSEAGGWGYTF
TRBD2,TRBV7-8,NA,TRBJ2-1,TGTGCCAGCACACACCGAAGGTGGGAGGGCCCTAAGGGTGAGCAGTTCTTC,CASTHRRWEGPKGEQFF
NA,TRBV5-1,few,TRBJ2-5,TGCGCCAGCACTCAGGGCAGCCAAGAGACCCAGTACTTC,CASTQGSQETQYF
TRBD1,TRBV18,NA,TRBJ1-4,TGTGCCAGCGGGACAGCTAATGAAAAACTGTTTTTT,CASGTANEKLFF
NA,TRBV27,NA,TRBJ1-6,TGTGCCAGCAGTTTATTGTTGAAGGGGAATTCACCCCTCCACTTT,CASSLLLKGNSPLHF
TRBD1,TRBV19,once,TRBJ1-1,TGTGCCAGTAGCCCACACCTGGACAGGGTAGATACTGAAGCTTTCTTT,CASSPHLDRVDTEAFF
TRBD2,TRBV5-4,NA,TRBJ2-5,TGTGCCAGCAGCTTGGCCCTGGGGCTAGCGGGGACCCAAGAGACCCAGTACTTC,CASSLALGLAGTQETQYF
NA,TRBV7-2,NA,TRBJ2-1,TGTGCCAGCAGCTTAGAGTCTAGCACTGAGCAGTTCTTC,CASSLESSTEQFF
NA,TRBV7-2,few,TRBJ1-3,TGTGCCAGCAGTTTTCGGGTCGGCTCTGGAAACACCATATATTTT,CASSFRVGSGNTIYF
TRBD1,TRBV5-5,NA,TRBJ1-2,TGTGCCAGCAGCCCAGGGGGCGCATATGGCTACACCTTC,CASSPGGAYGYTF
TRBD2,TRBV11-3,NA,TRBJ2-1,TGTGCCAGCAGCTTCGCTAGCGGGACCTACAATGAGCAGTTCTTC,CASSFASGTYNEQFF
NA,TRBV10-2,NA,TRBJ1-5,TGCGCCAGCAGTGACAGTTTTAATCAGCCCCAGCATTTT,CASSDSFNQPQHF
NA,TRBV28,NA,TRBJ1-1,TGTGCCAGCACCATCCAATCGGGGGAAGCTTTCTTT,CASTIQSGEAFF
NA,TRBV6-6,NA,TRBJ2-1,TGTGCCAGCAGTGTCAGACAGTACAATGAGCAGTTCTTC,CASSVRQYNEQFF
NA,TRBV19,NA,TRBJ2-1,TGTGCCAGTAGTGAGGGGAGGAATGAGCAGTTCTTC,CASSEGRNEQFF
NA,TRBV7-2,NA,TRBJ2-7,TGTGCCAGCAGCTGGAGAACAGGGTCCGAGCAGTACTTC,CASSWRTGSEQYF
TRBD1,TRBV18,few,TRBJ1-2,TGTGCCAGCTCACCGGGGACAGGACCCTCCTATGGCTACACCTTC,CASSPGTGPSYGYTF
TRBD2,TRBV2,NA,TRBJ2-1,TGTGCCAGCAGGGAACTAGCGCACGAGGGTGAGTTCTTC,CASRELAHEGEFF
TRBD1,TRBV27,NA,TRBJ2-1,TGTGCCAGCAGCGCTCGCTCCCGGGACAGGGTACGCAATGAGCAGTTCTTC,CASSARSRDRVRNEQFF
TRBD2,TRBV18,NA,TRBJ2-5,TGTGCCAGCTCACCTCCCCAGGCGGGGGGCCTGTTCGAGGAGACCCAGTACTTC,CASSPPQAGGLFEETQYF
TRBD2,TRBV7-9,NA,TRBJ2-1,TGTGCCAGCAGCCGCACTAGCGGGGGGGACAATGAGCAGTTCTTC,CASSRTSGGDNEQFF
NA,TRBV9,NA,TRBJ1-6,TGTGCCAGCACTCAGGGTCCCTATAATTCACCCCTCCACTTT,CASTQGPYNSPLHF
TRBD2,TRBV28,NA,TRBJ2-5,TGTGCCAGCAGTTTAGGCGGGAGGGGACAAGAGACCCAGTACTTC,CASSLGGRGQETQYF
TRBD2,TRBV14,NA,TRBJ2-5,TGTGCCAGCAGCCAGGGACTAGTGAGGTTGGAGACCCAGTACTTC,CASSQGLVRLETQYF